The source of this TCR beta chain is a study of T cell responses to AZD1222 COVID-19 vaccine. Study-level results: Reportedly, nearly half of unique spike TCRs recognized epitopes outside B.1.351/B.1.1.7 mutations. With dominance at 160-218 and 743-854, vaccine-associated CD4 TCRs spanned spike. Just a handful of AZD1222 recipients tested seropositive at baseline. Every sample of the repertoires postdated the peak T cell response.

With regard to this clone: What it binds is not known.

TCRdb's copy holds only in-frame clones and misses some; the assay was immunoSEQ multiplex PCR. The repertoire holds about 150,000 clones, with roughly 90% as singletons. The clonotype was recovered from an adult in good health. Sample: peripheral blood, taken on day 0 of AZD1222 vaccination.

This CDR3 is CATADGLNQPQHF. The CDR3 DNA sequence: TGTGCCACGGCAGACGGGTTAAATCAGCCCCAGCATTTT. The V call is TRBV24-1, the J call TRBJ1-5; no definite D call. V was pared by 10 bases and J by 4 bases, with 13 bases between. This CDR3 has 13 amino acids. Germline V gene sequence: CDR1 KGHDR, CDR2 SFDVKD.